The entry below describes one T cell receptor (beta chain). What it binds is unknown. Trimming pared 0 bases from V and 4 bases from J, leaving 22 bases between. Per germline, CDR1 LGHNA and CDR2 YSLEER. The CDR3 covers 19 residues. These data belong to a study of regulatory dendritic cells for organ transplantation. The repertoire was sequenced with immunoSEQ multiplex PCR; TCRdb's copy has only in-frame clones and lacks some. The profile shows roughly 30,000 clones, roughly 84% of them singletons. Study-level findings and limits: Memory CD8+ clonal expansion seemed more limited with regulatory than mature dendritic cells.

This rearrangement joins TRBV4-3 to TRBJ1-3, with no clear D. The specimen sequenced was naive CD8+ T cells from blood. Subset in this sample: CD45RA+ naive T cells. This sequence was found in a human donor in good health. For the CDR3, the DNA is TGCGCCAGCAGCCAAGATAGCAATCGGGGTTTAGTTTCGGGAAACACCATATATTTT. It specifies CASSQDSNRGLVSGNTIYF.